A single sample gave rise to the 14 T cell receptor beta chains below, sequenced in a study of CD8 T cell repertoires and HIV-1 epitope variants. TCRdb's table, derived via immunoSEQ multiplex PCR, lists solely in-frame clones and lacks some. The sample lists under 100,000 clones, roughly four fifths occurring once. Sequences were obtained from uncultured baseline CD8+ T cells from peripheral blood mononuclear cells (PBMCs). Every receptor here comes from a male donor with HIV.

The J gene is TRBJ2-7, the V gene TRBV28; no clear D gene. This CDR3 has 11 residues. From germline, CDR1 is MDHEN and CDR2 SYDVKM. Trimming removed 6 bases at V and 7 bases at J, with 10 bases between. For the CDR3, the DNA is TGTGCCAGCAGCGTGAACATGGAGCAGTACTTC. Amino acid sequence: CASSVNMEQYF.

The chain employs TRBV30 and TRBJ2-2; D is ambiguous. Germline V gives CDR1 GTSNPN, CDR2 SVGIG (reference sequence). CDR3 length: 14 residues. Trimming removed 4 bases from V and 4 bases from J, with 13 bases in between. The CDR3 DNA follows: TGTGCCTGGATGATTGGACCGGGCACCGGGGAGCTGTTTTTT. It encodes CAWMIGPGTGELFF. The entire variable domain, with the rest obtained from reference TRBV30 and TRBJ2-2, is as follows: SQTIHQWPATLVQPVGSPLSLECTVEGTSNPNLYWYRQAAGRGLQLLFYSVGIGQISSEVPQNLSASRPQDRQFILSSKKLLLSDSGFYLCAWMIGPGTGELFFGEGSRLTVL.

The rearrangement links TRBV5-5 to TRBJ1-1; tentative D call: TRBD1 (5 bases). Germline values: CDR1 SGHKS, CDR2 YYEKEE (reference sequence). This CDR3 is built from 14 residues. The V end was cut by 2 bases, the J end by 1 base, with 9 bases between. CDR3 DNA sequence: TGTGCCAGCAGCTTTGGGACGGCGAACACTGAAGCTTTCTTT. It translates to CASSFGTANTEAFF. Variable domain in full (rest from reference TRBV5-5 and TRBJ1-1): DAGVTQSPTHLIKTRGQQVTLRCSPISGHKSVSWYQQVLGQGPQFIFQYYEKEERGRGNFPDRFSARQFPNYSSELNVNALLLGDSALYLCASSFGTANTEAFFGQGTRLTVV.

The genes are TRBV7-2 and TRBJ2-7, with TRBD2 matching 7 bases. The CDR3 is made up of 15 amino acids. The germline V gene has CDR1 SGHTA and CDR2 FQGNSA. J was trimmed by 0 bases and V by 3 bases; bases with no gene match: 5. The CDR3: CASSFQAGISYEQYF. CDR3 bases: TGTGCCAGCAGCTTTCAAGCGGGGATCTCCTACGAGCAGTACTTC.

The gene calls are TRBV9 and TRBJ2-1; D is perhaps TRBD2 (6 bases). Germline V gene data show CDR1 as SGDLS and CDR2 as YYNGEE. This CDR3 is 16 amino acids long. Between the trimmed V and J ends, which lost 4 bases and 1 base, there was a span of 15 bases. The CDR3 region is CASSQAGSLSYNEQFF. The CDR3 region has the DNA TGTGCCAGCAGCCAGGCCGGGAGTCTTTCCTACAATGAGCAGTTCTTC.

The chain joins TRBV14 to TRBJ2-2; D is uncertain. This CDR3 is 13 amino acids long. V lost 4 bases, J lost 1 base, and 4 bases lay in between. Germline CDR1 is SGHDN and CDR2 is FVKESK. CDR3 in amino acids: CASSPMNTGELFF. In DNA form, the CDR3 reads TGTGCCAGCAGCCCGATGAACACCGGGGAGCTGTTTTTT.

The V and J genes are TRBV7-2 and TRBJ2-1; 8 bases line up with TRBD1. This CDR3 region has 15 residues. Germline V gene lookup returns CDR1 SGHTA and CDR2 FQGNSA. V dropped 5 bases and J dropped 4; count of bases not matched to a gene: 7. The CDR3 DNA is TGTGCCAGCAGCAACCGGGACAGGCTTTACAATGAGCAGTTCTTC. Amino acid sequence: CASSNRDRLYNEQFF. Complete variable domain (other parts from reference TRBV7-2 and TRBJ2-1): GAGVSQSPSNKVTEKGKDVELRCDPISGHTALYWYRQSLGQGLEFLIYFQGNSAPDKSGLPSDRFSAERTGGSVSTLTIQRTQQEDSAVYLCASSNRDRLYNEQFFGPGTRLTVL.

A few counts support this clone. This chain connects TRBV7-3 to TRBJ2-3; weak D call: TRBD2 (7 bases). The CDR3 is 15 amino acids. V shed 2 bases and J shed 4 bases, with 13 bases lying between them. Germline CDR1 is SGHTA and CDR2 is FQGTGA. The CDR3 sequence: CASSLSAGAPDTQYF. The CDR3 nucleotides are TGTGCCAGCAGCTTATCGGCGGGGGCCCCAGATACGCAGTATTTT. Using reference TRBV7-3 and TRBJ2-3 for the parts outside the CDR3, the full variable domain is GAGVSQTPSNKVTEKGKYVELRCDPISGHTALYWYRQSLGQGPEFLIYFQGTGAADDSGLPNDRFFAVRPEGSVSTLKIQRTERGDSAVYLCASSLSAGAPDTQYFGPGTRLTVL.

A few counts support this clone. The rearrangement joins TRBV6-5 to TRBJ1-2, with D perhaps TRBD1 (5 bases). CDR1 MNHEY and CDR2 SVGAGI come from the germline V gene. V was trimmed by 4 bases and J by 6 bases, leaving 12 bases between them. The CDR3 is 13 residues long. This CDR3 is CASSFLGLDGYTF. Here the CDR3 DNA reads TGTGCCAGCAGTTTTTTGGGACTAGATGGCTACACCTTC.

The chain couples TRBV28 to TRBJ2-7, with 7 bases aligning to TRBD1. CDR3 length equals 15 residues. Unmatched junction bases numbered 9, after V lost 0 bases and J lost 7 bases. Germline-derived CDR1 and CDR2 are MDHEN and SYDVKM. The CDR3 DNA sequence: TGTGCCAGCAGTTTATGGACAGGGCAAGTCAGAGAGCAGTACTTC. Its translation: CASSLWTGQVREQYF.

The chain employs TRBV28 and TRBJ1-2; perhaps TRBD1 as D (6 bases). With 4 bases removed from V and 4 bases from J, the gap between germline ends came to 19 bases. This CDR3 is 16 amino acids long. In germline, CDR1 is MDHEN, CDR2 SYDVKM. The CDR3 DNA reads as TGTGCCAGCAGTTCCGACGTTTTTTCGGACAGCTATGGCTACACCTTC. It codes for CASSSDVFSDSYGYTF.

The gene calls are TRBV18 and TRBJ2-3; D gene uncertain. There are 12 residues in the CDR3. Germline V gives CDR1 KGHSH, CDR2 LQKENI. Trimming pared 3 bases from V and 2 bases from J, leaving 3 bases between. Here the CDR3 DNA reads TGTGCCAGCTCACCCGACACAGATACGCAGTATTTT. It is translated as CASSPDTDTQYF.

The gene calls are TRBV7-3 and TRBJ2-2, with 10 positions matching TRBD2. The CDR3 spans 15 residues. Germline CDR1 reads SGHTA; CDR2 reads FQGTGA. V was clipped by 2 bases and J by 4 bases; unmatched bases: 1. The CDR3: CASSLLAGATGELFF. The CDR3 bases are TGTGCCAGCAGCTTACTAGCGGGGGCCACCGGGGAGCTGTTTTTT.

This rearrangement joins TRBV28 to TRBJ1-2, with D hard to call. With 2 bases removed from V and 7 bases from J, the gap between germline ends came to 5 bases. Germline V gene data show CDR1 as MDHEN and CDR2 as SYDVKM. CDR3 size: 11 residues. The CDR3 nucleotides read TGTGCCAGCAGTTTAGGATTTGGCTACACCTTC. Residues: CASSLGFGYTF.